This T cell receptor beta chain was sequenced during a study of beta chain features in type 1 diabetes. Study observations and caveats: In all four CD4+ subsets, TCRB CDR3 length was significantly, moderately reduced in type 1 diabetes.

Sequenced material consisted of expressed TCRB transcripts (all of the isolated RNA was reverse transcribed). Profiling relied on immunoSEQ multiplex PCR, and the TCRdb table lists in-frame clones only, not all of them. The sample contains 310,000 or so clones, 7% to 10% of which appear only once. This clone was seen a few times. Its antigen is as yet unknown. CD4+ naive, central memory, regulatory and stem cell-like memory cells were sorted via CD45RO/CCR7/CD25/CD127/CD95/CD27. Once sorted, every population was more than 95% pure. This sequence originates from a man in his thirties or forties with type 1 diabetes. The specimen sequenced was central memory CD4+ T cells from blood.

Here the CDR3 DNA reads TGCAGCGCTAGGGACTCCTATAATTCACCCCTCCACTTT. Protein sequence: CSARDSYNSPLHF. This chain joins TRBV29-1 and TRBJ1-6, with D unclear. Deletions cut 7 bases from V and 0 bases from J, with 7 bases between. CDR1 is SQVTM, CDR2 ANQGSEA, per germline. The CDR3 is 13 amino acids.